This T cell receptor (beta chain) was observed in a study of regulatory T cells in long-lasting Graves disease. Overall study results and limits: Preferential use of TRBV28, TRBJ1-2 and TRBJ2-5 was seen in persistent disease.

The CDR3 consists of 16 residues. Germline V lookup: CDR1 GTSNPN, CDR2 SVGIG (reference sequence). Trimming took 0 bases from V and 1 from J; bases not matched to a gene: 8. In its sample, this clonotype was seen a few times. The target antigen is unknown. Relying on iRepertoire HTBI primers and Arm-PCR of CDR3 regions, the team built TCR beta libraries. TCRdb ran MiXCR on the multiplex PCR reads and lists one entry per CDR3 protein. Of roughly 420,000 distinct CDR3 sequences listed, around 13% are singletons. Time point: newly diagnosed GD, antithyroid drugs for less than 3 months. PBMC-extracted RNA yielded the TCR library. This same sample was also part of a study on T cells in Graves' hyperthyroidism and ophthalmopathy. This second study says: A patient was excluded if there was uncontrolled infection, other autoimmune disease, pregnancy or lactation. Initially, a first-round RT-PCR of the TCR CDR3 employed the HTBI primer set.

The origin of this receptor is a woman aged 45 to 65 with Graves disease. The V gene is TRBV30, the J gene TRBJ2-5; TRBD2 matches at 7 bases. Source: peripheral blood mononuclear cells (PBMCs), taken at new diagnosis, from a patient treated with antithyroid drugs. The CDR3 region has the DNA TGTGCCTGGAGTGTCGGGGGGTTAACTCTCCAAGAGACCCAGTACTTC. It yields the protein CAWSVGGLTLQETQYF. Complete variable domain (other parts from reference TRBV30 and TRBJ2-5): SQTIHQWPATLVQPVGSPLSLECTVEGTSNPNLYWYRQAAGRGLQLLFYSVGIGQISSEVPQNLSASRPQDRQFILSSKKLLLSDSGFYLCAWSVGGLTLQETQYFGPGTRLLVL.